The 21 T cell receptor beta chains in this list originate from one sample, sequenced in a study of blood T cell repertoires in COVID-19. Some clones are missing from TCRdb's copy, which holds only in-frame ones; the method was immunoSEQ multiplex PCR. The sample records 250,000 to 300,000 clones, approximately 90% being singletons. The sample was peripheral blood. The source is a woman under 40 with COVID-19, enrolled during active disease.

There are a few counts of this clone. The V and J genes are TRBV2 and TRBJ1-4; no firm D call. V was clipped by 6 bases and J by 8 bases, with 16 bases between them. The length of the CDR3 is 14 residues. Germline CDR1 and CDR2: SNHLY and FYNNEI. CDR3 DNA: TGTGCCAGCAGCCGGCTCCTCGGCGGGGAAAAACTGTTTTTT. Its translation is CASSRLLGGEKLFF.

The V call is TRBV30, the J call TRBJ1-2, with TRBD1 as a possible D gene (5 bases). This CDR3 has 15 amino acids. Trimming pared 3 bases from V and 4 bases from J, leaving 18 bases between. Germline V CDR1 and CDR2: GTSNPN, SVGIG (reference sequence). CDR3 nucleotide sequence: TGTGCCTGGAGAGCCTACTTCGACAGCGCCTATGGCTACACCTTC. Its translation: CAWRAYFDSAYGYTF. Drawing the rest from reference TRBV30 and TRBJ1-2, the complete variable domain is SQTIHQWPATLVQPVGSPLSLECTVEGTSNPNLYWYRQAAGRGLQLLFYSVGIGQISSEVPQNLSASRPQDRQFILSSKKLLLSDSGFYLCAWRAYFDSAYGYTFGSGTRLTVV.

The chain is built from TRBV19 and TRBJ2-1; perhaps TRBD2 as D (6 bases). CDR1 is LNHDA and CDR2 is SQIVND in the germline V gene (reference sequence). V was trimmed by 3 bases and J by 4 bases, leaving 19 bases between them. The CDR3 has 17 amino acids. CDR3 DNA sequence: TGTGCCAGTAGTATGAGACAGTGGGGGGACTTATACAATGAGCAGTTCTTC. Its translation is CASSMRQWGDLYNEQFF.

In nucleotides, the CDR3 is TGTGCCAGCAGTTCGTCAGTCGGGGTGGTGTTTTTT. It encodes CASSSSVGVVFF. This chain links TRBV6-5 with TRBJ1-4, with unresolved D. The V end was cut by 4 bases, the J end by 15 bases, with 15 bases between. Germline V gene sequence: CDR1 MNHEY, CDR2 SVGAGI. CDR3 size: 12 residues.

This sequence joins TRBV28 and TRBJ1-1, with D perhaps TRBD1 (5 bases). V was clipped by 6 bases and J by 4 bases, with 15 bases between them. The CDR3 totals 14 residues. From germline, CDR1 is MDHEN and CDR2 SYDVKM. This CDR3 reads CASRLGTEGTEAFF. The CDR3 nucleotides are TGTGCCAGCAGGTTAGGGACGGAGGGCACTGAAGCTTTCTTT. Based on the CDR3 plus reference TRBV28 and TRBJ1-1, the full variable domain is DVKVTQSSRYLVKRTGEKVFLECVQDMDHENMFWYRQDPGLGLRLIYFSYDVKMKEKGDIPEGYSVSREKKERFSLILESASTNQTSMYLCASRLGTEGTEAFFGQGTRLTVV.

The rearrangement links TRBV28 to TRBJ2-2; tentative D call: TRBD1 (5 bases). The CDR3 consists of 13 residues. CDR1 and CDR2 from the germline V gene are MDHEN and SYDVKM. V shed 7 bases and J shed 6 bases, with 12 bases lying between them. The CDR3 DNA reads as TGTGCCAGCATTCAAGGGGCGGCCGGGGAGCTGTTTTTT. Its translation: CASIQGAAGELFF.

The chain is built from TRBV19 and TRBJ2-7; 10 positions agree with TRBD1. CDR3 size: 14 residues. Trimming took 5 bases from V and 4 from J; bases not matched to a gene: 5. The germline CDR1 and CDR2 sequences are LNHDA and SQIVND (reference sequence). CDR3 bases: TGTGCCAGTAGTTACCGGGACAGGGGTTACGAGCAGTACTTC. As protein: CASSYRDRGYEQYF.

The sample holds one count of this clone. This chain uses TRBV2 with TRBJ2-7; 14 bases agree with TRBD2. J was trimmed by 5 bases and V by 8 bases; bases with no gene match: 8. Germline assignment: CDR1 SNHLY and CDR2 FYNNEI. The CDR3 runs 15 residues. CDR3 DNA: TGTGCCAGCGGCTGGGGACTAGCGGGAGCCGACGAGCAGTACTTC. Protein: CASGWGLAGADEQYF.

V is TRBV6-5 and J is TRBJ2-7; 8 bases fit TRBD1. V gave up 4 bases and J gave up 5 bases; unmatched junction bases: 7. Germline assignment: CDR1 MNHEY and CDR2 SVGAGI. There are 14 residues in the CDR3. The CDR3, as DNA: TGTGCCAGCAGTTCCGCCAGGACAGGGAACGAGCAGTACTTC. Protein product: CASSSARTGNEQYF.

This clone came up once. The chain couples TRBV2 to TRBJ1-5, with D possibly matching TRBD1 (5 bases). The germline V gene encodes CDR1 SNHLY and CDR2 FYNNEI. There are 12 residues in the CDR3. Trimming removed 7 bases at V and 6 bases at J, with 10 bases between. CDR3 in DNA: TGTGCCAGCACAGGGTCGGGTCAGCCCCAGCATTTT. This translates into CASTGSGQPQHF. The full variable domain, with the rest looked up from reference TRBV2 and TRBJ1-5, is EPEVTQTPSHQVTQMGQEVILRCVPISNHLYFYWYRQILGQKVEFLVSFYNNEISEKSEIFDDQFSVERPDGSNFTLKIRSTKLEDSAMYFCASTGSGQPQHFGDGTRLSIL.

Remarks on this clone: The same CDR3 is also encoded by other DNA sequences in this sample. The rearrangement links TRBV3-1 (or the pseudogene TRBV3-2) to TRBJ1-5, with TRBD1 matching 7 bases. Germline V gene data show CDR1 as LGHDT and CDR2 as YNNKEL (reference sequence). The V gene end was trimmed by 1 base and the J gene end by 4 bases; junction bases not matched to a gene: 1. The CDR3 is made up of 14 amino acids. In nucleotides, the CDR3 is TGTGCCAGCAGCCAAGGGACAGGAAATCAGCCCCAGCATTTT. Its translation is CASSQGTGNQPQHF.

The chain recombines TRBV5-1 with TRBJ1-2, with 8 positions matching TRBD1. Germline lookup yields CDR1 SGHRS and CDR2 YFSETQ. The CDR3 is made up of 15 amino acids. Trimming cost V 4 bases and J 0 bases; bases outside gene matches: 5. CDR3 in amino acids: CASSASQGANYGYTF. The CDR3 DNA sequence: TGCGCCAGCAGCGCCTCACAGGGGGCTAACTATGGCTACACCTTC.

This chain joins TRBV5-5 and TRBJ2-1; the match to TRBD2 covers 9 bases. The CDR3 is 16 amino acids. J gave up 0 bases and V 4 bases, and 5 bases lay outside the gene matches. CDR1 and CDR2 from the germline V gene are SGHKS and YYEKEE (reference sequence). The CDR3 here is CASSPETSGSYNEQFF. The DNA of the CDR3 is TGTGCCAGCAGCCCAGAGACTAGCGGCTCCTACAATGAGCAGTTCTTC.

The rearrangement joins TRBV10-3 to TRBJ1-2, with TRBD1 matching over 10 bases. The J segment lost 3 bases and the V segment lost 10 bases, leaving 11 bases of the junction unmatched. CDR1 and CDR2 (germline): ENHRY, SYGVKD. CDR3 size: 15 residues. The CDR3 reads CATKETGGAYYGYTF. The CDR3 DNA reads as TGTGCCACCAAGGAGACAGGGGGCGCGTACTATGGCTACACCTTC.

The gene calls are TRBV11-2 and TRBJ2-1; 7 bases match TRBD2. This CDR3 region has 15 residues. CDR1 and CDR2 from the germline V gene are SGHAT and FQNNGV. Unmatched junction bases numbered 2, after V lost 0 bases and J lost 3 bases. The CDR3 DNA is TGTGCCAGCAGCTTAGAGCGGGAGTTCTACAATGAGCAGTTCTTC. Translated: CASSLEREFYNEQFF.

The V gene is TRBV6-5, the J gene TRBJ2-7; D perhaps matches TRBD1 (6 bases). The ends were cut back, 7 bases at V and 2 bases at J, with 15 bases in the middle. Per the germline V gene, CDR1 is MNHEY and CDR2 is SVGAGI. The CDR3 consists of 14 residues. DNA of the CDR3: TGTGCCAGCACCGAATCGCAGGGGCCCTACGAGCAGTACTTC. Translation: CASTESQGPYEQYF.

In DNA, the CDR3 is TGTGCCAGCAGCTATGACAGGGATCAGCCCCAGCATTTT. This sequence encodes CASSYDRDQPQHF. V gene TRBV5-4 combines with J gene TRBJ1-5, with 7 bases identical to TRBD1. This CDR3 is built from 13 residues. The V gene's germline CDR1 is SGHNT and CDR2 YYREEE (reference sequence). Trimming cost V 3 bases and J 5 bases; bases outside gene matches: 2.

This chain links TRBV28 with TRBJ1-6; TRBD1 aligns across 8 bases. CDR1 is MDHEN, CDR2 SYDVKM, per germline. The trim removed 3 bases at V and 11 bases at J, leaving 0 bases unmatched. This CDR3 spans 12 amino acids. This CDR3 is CASSLTGAPLHF. CDR3 DNA sequence: TGTGCCAGCAGTTTGACAGGGGCACCCCTCCACTTT.

The chain recombines TRBV2 with TRBJ1-2; D ambiguous. The V gene lost 6 bases and the J gene lost 0 bases, with 8 bases spanning the gap. The germline V gene encodes CDR1 SNHLY and CDR2 FYNNEI. This CDR3 has 13 residues. In nucleotides, the CDR3 is TGTGCCAGCAGAAATAGCGCTAACTATGGCTACACCTTC. Protein product: CASRNSANYGYTF. Together with reference TRBV2 and TRBJ1-2, the CDR3 gives the full variable domain: EPEVTQTPSHQVTQMGQEVILRCVPISNHLYFYWYRQILGQKVEFLVSFYNNEISEKSEIFDDQFSVERPDGSNFTLKIRSTKLEDSAMYFCASRNSANYGYTFGSGTRLTVV.

The chain employs TRBV13 and TRBJ1-2; 12 bases line up with TRBD1. CDR1 is PRHDT, CDR2 FYEKMQ, per germline (reference sequence). CDR3 length: 15 amino acids. Trimming at V came to 5 bases and at J to 4 bases, leaving 5 bases not matched to a gene. CDR3 sequence: CASSGRDRGPYGYTF. As DNA, the CDR3 is TGTGCCAGCAGCGGCCGGGACAGGGGGCCCTATGGCTACACCTTC.

CDR3 DNA: TGTGCCACGTATACACAGGTGGGGAACACTGAAGCTTTCTTT. It is translated as CATYTQVGNTEAFF. The rearrangement uses TRBV10-3 and TRBJ1-1; perhaps TRBD1 as D (5 bases). CDR1 is ENHRY and CDR2 is SYGVKD in the germline V gene. V lost 10 bases and J 1 base, leaving 16 bases between the germline ends. CDR3 size: 14 residues.